Presented here are 27 T cell receptor beta chains from one specimen sequenced in a study of CD8+ T cells in alopecia areata. The treatment is: oral pan-JAK inhibitor, 5-10 mg twice daily. cDNA prepared by RNA extraction and subsequent reverse transcription served as the template for sequencing. TCRdb's copy holds only in-frame clones and misses some; the assay was immunoSEQ multiplex PCR. The sample lists more than 100,000 clones; around 53% were seen once. Sequencing used CD4+ T cells sorted from blood, obtained at week 4, from a patient treated with tofacitinib. Source of these receptors: a human donor with alopecia areata.

This sequence joins TRBV9 and TRBJ2-3; D is unclear. The CDR3 has 13 amino acids. Trimming left V 1 base short and J 2 bases short, with 5 bases between. Germline-derived CDR1 and CDR2 are SGDLS and YYNGEE. The CDR3 DNA reads as TGTGCCAGCAGCGTATCGATCACAGATACGCAGTATTTT. It codes for CASSVSITDTQYF.

As to this clone: This specimen includes other DNA sequences encoding the same CDR3. The chain recombines TRBV29-1 with TRBJ1-1; no reliable D call. Trimming took off 4 bases at V and 0 bases at J, with 9 bases between the two ends. Germline CDR1 reads SQVTM; CDR2 reads ANQGSEA. The CDR3 spans 13 residues. CDR3 region: CSVGGQMNTEAFF. The CDR3 region has the DNA TGCAGCGTTGGAGGGCAAATGAACACTGAAGCTTTCTTT.

The chain has TRBV30 and TRBJ1-1, with D perhaps matching TRBD1 (6 bases). Germline CDR1 and CDR2: GTSNPN and SVGIG (reference sequence). Trimming cost V 4 bases and J 0 bases, with 18 bases left between them. This CDR3 region has 16 residues. The CDR3 region is CAWMTGSYYMNTEAFF. CDR3 coding DNA: TGTGCCTGGATGACAGGTTCTTACTACATGAACACTGAAGCTTTCTTT. The full variable domain, in which reference TRBV30 and TRBJ1-1 provide the parts outside the CDR3, is SQTIHQWPATLVQPVGSPLSLECTVEGTSNPNLYWYRQAAGRGLQLLFYSVGIGQISSEVPQNLSASRPQDRQFILSSKKLLLSDSGFYLCAWMTGSYYMNTEAFFGQGTRLTVV.

The CDR3 loop reads CASRRGGEQFF. The DNA of the CDR3 is TGTGCCAGCAGACGAGGGGGTGAGCAGTTCTTC. The rearrangement uses TRBV11-2 and TRBJ2-1; maybe TRBD1 (6 bases). The CDR3 sequence is 11 residues long. The V and J ends lost 6 bases and 9 bases respectively, with 9 bases between them. Germline CDR1 SGHAT, CDR2 FQNNGV. The full variable domain, rest sourced from reference TRBV11-2 and TRBJ2-1, is EAGVAQSPRYKIIEKRQSVAFWCNPISGHATLYWYQQILGQGPKLLIQFQNNGVVDDSQLPKDRFSAERLKGVDSTLKIQPAKLEDSAVYLCASRRGGEQFFGPGTRLTVL.

This clone is a singleton in its sample. The rearrangement links TRBV5-4 to TRBJ1-2; the D gene is possibly TRBD1 (5 bases). V was shortened by 5 bases and J by 0 bases, with 20 bases between the two germline ends. Germline CDR1 is SGHNT and CDR2 is YYREEE (reference sequence). The length of the CDR3 is 17 residues. The CDR3 region has the DNA TGTGCCAGCAGGTTTGGGCAGGGAGCAACCTCTAACTATGGCTACACCTTC. It encodes CASRFGQGATSNYGYTF.

The chain couples TRBV4-1 to TRBJ2-1; D is possibly TRBD1 (6 bases). Per the germline V gene, CDR1 is MGHRA and CDR2 is YSYEKL. The CDR3 sequence is 17 residues long. Trimming removed 1 base at V and 8 bases at J, with 21 bases between. DNA of the CDR3: TGCGCCAGCAGCCAAGGTAGTATCGGTTTGGGGGCGCATGAGCAGTTCTTC. Protein sequence: CASSQGSIGLGAHEQFF.

This clone was recorded a few times. V is TRBV6-6 and J is TRBJ1-4; tentative D call: TRBD1 (5 bases). The CDR3 is made up of 15 amino acids. Germline-derived CDR1 and CDR2 are MNHNY and SVGAGI (reference sequence). V dropped 2 bases and J dropped 8 bases, with 15 bases sitting between them. The DNA for the CDR3 is TGTGCCAGCAGTTACGTTCCAGGGTGGGGGGAAAAACTGTTTTTT. This sequence encodes CASSYVPGWGEKLFF.

The V call is TRBV6-9, the J call TRBJ2-3; D is ambiguous. The CDR3 length is 11 residues. Germline CDR1 is MNHGY and CDR2 is SVAAGI. V was trimmed by 6 bases and J by 6 bases, leaving 7 bases between them. The DNA for the CDR3 is TGTGCCAGCAGCGATCCGGATACGCAGTATTTT. Encoded protein: CASSDPDTQYF.

This clone showed up just a few times. The genes are TRBV6-5 and TRBJ2-5, with D maybe TRBD1 (6 bases). Looked up from germline, CDR1 is MNHEY and CDR2 is SVGAGI. The length of the CDR3 is 14 residues. The V gene lost 6 bases and the J gene lost 1 base, with 12 bases spanning the gap. The CDR3 coding sequence is TGTGCCAGCAGCAGGACAGCTACCCAAGAGACCCAGTACTTC. This translates into CASSRTATQETQYF.

The CDR3, as DNA: TGTGCCTGGAGTACGGGACTAGCGGGAGGGCCAGCGGATACGCAGTATTTT. This translates into CAWSTGLAGGPADTQYF. This chain links TRBV30 with TRBJ2-3; 16 nucleotides line up with TRBD2. V shed 2 bases and J 6 bases; nucleotides not matched to a gene: 8. The CDR3 runs to 17 residues. Looked up from germline, CDR1 is GTSNPN and CDR2 is SVGIG (reference sequence).

V usage is TRBV29-1 and J usage is TRBJ2-3; 7 nucleotides agree with TRBD1. This CDR3 has 15 residues. Trimming cost V 5 bases and J 1 base; bases outside gene matches: 9. The germline gives CDR1 SQVTM, CDR2 ANQGSEA. The CDR3 protein is CSVQTGPTRTDTQYF. Here the CDR3 DNA reads TGCAGCGTTCAGACAGGGCCGACTCGCACAGATACGCAGTATTTT.

This chain links TRBV7-3 with TRBJ2-7, with D possibly being TRBD1 (5 bases). CDR3 length: 13 residues. CDR1 and CDR2 (germline): SGHTA, FQGTGA. The V end lost 2 bases, the J end lost 3 bases, and 8 bases lay between the germline ends. The CDR3 loop is CASSLLQGYEQYF. CDR3 nucleotide sequence: TGTGCCAGCAGCTTACTGCAGGGCTACGAGCAGTACTTC.

The V call is TRBV14, the J call TRBJ2-2; D remains ambiguous. Trimming stripped 4 bases from V and 9 bases from J, with 9 bases between. The germline CDR1 and CDR2 sequences are SGHDN and FVKESK. This CDR3 spans 12 amino acids. CDR3 nucleotides: TGTGCCAGCAGCCGCAAGACAAGGGAGCTGTTTTTT. It encodes CASSRKTRELFF.

The V call is TRBV12-5, the J call TRBJ2-7; D unclear. V was clipped by 4 bases and J by 0 bases, with 16 bases between them. The CDR3 totals 16 residues. CDR1 is LGHNT, CDR2 FRNRAP, per germline. CDR3 residues: CASGSAPDRHSYEQYF. The CDR3 coding sequence is TGTGCTAGTGGTTCGGCCCCGGACCGCCACTCCTACGAGCAGTACTTC.

V gene TRBV10-3 combines with J gene TRBJ2-5; D ambiguous. Germline CDR1 is ENHRY and CDR2 is SYGVKD. The V end lost 1 base, the J end lost 3 bases, and 3 bases lay between the germline ends. CDR3 length: 12 residues. The CDR3 nucleotides are TGTGCCATCAGTGAGTTGGAAGAGACCCAGTACTTC. It codes for CAISELEETQYF.

In its sample, this clone was seen a few times. This chain links TRBV6-1 with TRBJ2-3; D might be TRBD2 (6 bases). Trimming pared 3 bases from V and 3 bases from J, leaving 7 bases between. Germline CDR1 and CDR2: MNHNS and SASEGT. CDR3 size: 13 residues. This CDR3 is CASSDGTTDTQYF. The CDR3, as DNA: TGTGCCAGCAGTGATGGGACTACAGATACGCAGTATTTT.

The chain recombines TRBV29-1 with TRBJ2-7; 9 bases match TRBD2. CDR1 is SQVTM and CDR2 is ANQGSEA in the germline V gene. J lost 2 bases, V lost 4 bases, and 9 bases had no gene match. CDR3 size: 15 residues. CDR3 bases: TGCAGCGTTGCCCAGAGACTAGCGGCTGCCTACGAGCAGTACTTC. This codes for CSVAQRLAAAYEQYF.

This clone was detected only a few times. The chain combines TRBV5-6 with TRBJ2-4, with TRBD2 as a possible D gene (5 bases). Deletions cut 4 bases from V and 0 bases from J, with 14 bases between. This CDR3 has 16 residues. Per germline, CDR1 SGHDT and CDR2 YYEEEE. For the CDR3, the DNA is TGTGCCAGCAGCAATGGCGGGCTGACAGCCAAAAACATTCAGTACTTC. It yields the protein CASSNGGLTAKNIQYF.

This clone was observed a few times. The genes are TRBV30 and TRBJ2-4; D gene ambiguous. The CDR3 extends over 13 amino acids. V was shortened by 2 bases and J by 3 bases, with 8 bases between the two germline ends. From germline, CDR1 is GTSNPN and CDR2 SVGIG (reference sequence). DNA for the CDR3: TGTGCCTGGAGTCTCGGCCACAAAAACATTCAGTACTTC. Protein product: CAWSLGHKNIQYF.

The chain uses TRBV11-2 and TRBJ2-7; 7 bases are shared with TRBD1. J gave up 2 bases and V 1 base, and 5 bases lay outside the gene matches. There are 15 residues in the CDR3. Germline loops: CDR1 SGHAT, CDR2 FQNNGV. CDR3 in amino acids: CASSLALGQTYEQYF. DNA for the CDR3: TGTGCCAGCAGCTTAGCCCTGGGACAGACCTACGAGCAGTACTTC.

The chain employs TRBV30 and TRBJ1-5; 9 bases agree with TRBD1. Germline V gives CDR1 GTSNPN, CDR2 SVGIG (reference sequence). V trimming: 2 bases; J trimming: 6 bases; junction bases outside the gene matches: 5. This CDR3 region has 14 residues. CDR3 in amino acids: CAWSLPGQGQPQHF. The CDR3 region has the DNA TGTGCCTGGAGTCTCCCGGGACAGGGTCAGCCCCAGCATTTT. Full variable domain (remainder filled in from reference TRBV30 and TRBJ1-5): SQTIHQWPATLVQPVGSPLSLECTVEGTSNPNLYWYRQAAGRGLQLLFYSVGIGQISSEVPQNLSASRPQDRQFILSSKKLLLSDSGFYLCAWSLPGQGQPQHFGDGTRLSIL.

This sequence joins TRBV7-2 and TRBJ2-4; D may match TRBD1 or TRBD2 (5 bases each). Germline V CDR1 and CDR2: SGHTA, FQGNSA. The CDR3 is made up of 16 amino acids. Trimming pared 3 bases from V and 0 bases from J, leaving 12 bases between. CDR3 in amino acids: CASSLGRNLAKNIQYF. The CDR3 nucleotides read TGTGCCAGCAGCTTGGGACGGAACCTAGCCAAAAACATTCAGTACTTC.

The chain uses TRBV7-2 and TRBJ2-5, with 11 bases fitting TRBD2. Germline CDR1 is SGHTA and CDR2 is FQGNSA. After removal of 1 base from V and 6 bases from J, the junction contained 7 bases not matched to a gene. The CDR3 has 16 amino acids. This CDR3 reads CASSLGTSGSGKTQYF. CDR3 coding DNA: TGTGCCAGCAGCTTAGGAACTAGCGGGAGTGGAAAGACCCAGTACTTC.

This clone was counted only a few times. The chain couples TRBV30 to TRBJ2-3; 8 bases are a match to TRBD1. In germline, CDR1 is GTSNPN, CDR2 SVGIG (reference sequence). This CDR3 is 15 amino acids long. Losses at the gene ends were 0 bases for V and 4 bases for J; bases not matched to a gene: 6. CDR3 DNA: TGTGCCTGGAGTGTAGGCCAGGGGGCTCCAGATACGCAGTATTTT. Its protein is CAWSVGQGAPDTQYF.

J is TRBJ2-6 and V is TRBV2; TRBD1 aligns across 7 bases. From germline, CDR1 is SNHLY and CDR2 FYNNEI. Losses at the gene ends were 6 bases for V and 2 bases for J; bases not matched to a gene: 4. The CDR3 spans 15 residues. The CDR3 DNA is TGTGCCAGCAGCGACAGGGTACCTGGGGCCAACGTCCTGACTTTC. As protein: CASSDRVPGANVLTF.

The rearrangement joins TRBV11-1 to TRBJ1-6; D remains unclear. Trimming stripped 5 bases from V and 10 bases from J, with 21 bases between. This CDR3 spans 16 amino acids. Germline CDR1 is SGHAT and CDR2 is FQDESV (reference sequence). CDR3 DNA: TGTGCCAGCAGCCGAACCTCAGACCAAAGTGACTCACCCCTCCACTTT. Translated, it gives CASSRTSDQSDSPLHF.

The chain uses TRBV5-4 and TRBJ2-3; TRBD2 aligns across 11 bases. This CDR3 has 17 residues. Unmatched junction bases numbered 8, after V lost 5 bases and J lost 0 bases. Germline V gene data show CDR1 as SGHNT and CDR2 as YYREEE (reference sequence). Here the CDR3 reads CASSRPGTSGSTDTQYF. CDR3 coding DNA: TGTGCCAGCAGTCGCCCCGGGACTAGCGGAAGCACAGATACGCAGTATTTT.